This T cell receptor beta chain was recorded in a study of blood T cell repertoires in COVID-19. Study-level information: Acute-phase and convalescent COVID-19 samples originated in the United States, Italy and Spain. From T cells, B-cell-depleted T cells, or PBMCs came the material, which was cDNA or gDNA.

Trimming took 0 bases from V and 6 from J, leaving 8 bases between them. CDR1 MNHEY and CDR2 SVGAGI come from the germline V gene. The CDR3 has 14 amino acids. Authors' processing steps: From reference gene primer amplification, estimates of nucleated cell counts were derived. TCRdb keeps only in-frame clones here, not all; method: immunoSEQ multiplex PCR. V, J and clone size were drawn from that table, and D and trimming were deduced from the DNA. Of tens of thousands of clones in the sample, approximately 88% were seen once. The chain combines TRBV6-5 with TRBJ2-2; D perhaps matches TRBD1 (5 bases). Sample: peripheral blood. This sequence was found in a man aged 45-65 years with COVID-19, enrolled during active disease. The CDR3 sequence: CASSYSPTAGELFF. The CDR3 DNA sequence: TGTGCCAGCAGTTACTCTCCGACAGCCGGGGAGCTGTTTTTT.